Listed below are T cell receptor beta chains from one sample, sequenced in a study of immune heterogeneity within non-small cell lung tumors. TCRdb reprocessed the multiplex PCR reads with MiXCR, giving one entry per CDR3 protein. Of 9,500 to 13,000 distinct CDR3 sequences listed, 26% are singletons. Input material: lung tumor tissue. The receptors originated from a woman aged 50 to 65 with non-small cell lung cancer. The CDR3 runs from the conserved cysteine through the conserved F or W. The D gene is left open where the match is weak. For some rows the clone size is stated as once, few or many, or as a class when expanded; others skip it.

D: -; size: many; V: TRBV12-3/TRBV12-4; J: TRBJ1-3; CDR3: CASSLGVGDTIYF; DNA: TGTGCCAGCAGTCTGGGGGTTGGGGACACCATATATTTT
D: -; size: -; V: TRBV19; J: TRBJ2-6; CDR3: CASSHPTGAGANVLTF; DNA: TGTGCCAGTAGTCACCCCACGGGGGCTGGGGCCAACGTCCTGACTTTC
D: -; size: many; V: TRBV3-1; J: TRBJ2-2; CDR3: CASSQGGRQNTGELFF; DNA: TGTGCCAGCAGCCAAGGGGGCAGGCAGAACACCGGGGAGCTGTTTTTT
D: -; size: many; V: TRBV7-3; J: TRBJ2-5; CDR3: CASSPGGWGPQETQYF; DNA: TGTGCCAGCAGTCCAGGGGGGTGGGGGCCCCAAGAGACCCAGTACTTC
D: -; size: few; V: TRBV12-3/TRBV12-4; J: TRBJ1-2; CDR3: CASSFRAGDGYTF; DNA: TGTGCCAGCAGTTTTAGGGCAGGCGATGGCTACACCTTC
D: -; size: many; V: TRBV18; J: TRBJ1-1; CDR3: CASSPRQANTEAFF; DNA: TGTGCCAGCTCACCAAGGCAGGCGAACACTGAAGCTTTCTTT
D: -; size: medium-sized; V: TRBV12-3/TRBV12-4; J: TRBJ2-2; CDR3: CASSLWGVGTGELFF; DNA: TGTGCCAGCAGTTTGTGGGGAGTGGGAACCGGGGAGCTGTTTTTT
D: -; size: medium-sized; V: TRBV30; J: TRBJ1-1; CDR3: CAWSVGRRSNEAFF; DNA: TGTGCCTGGAGTGTAGGTCGGCGAAGCAATGAAGCTTTCTTT
D: TRBD1; size: many; V: TRBV6-1; J: TRBJ1-2; CDR3: CASRAGTGVNYGYTF; DNA: TGTGCCAGCAGAGCCGGGACAGGGGTTAATTATGGCTACACCTTC
D: TRBD1; size: medium-sized; V: TRBV30; J: TRBJ1-2; CDR3: CACRQGSYGYTF; DNA: TGTGCCTGCCGACAGGGGAGCTATGGCTACACCTTC
D: TRBD1; size: few; V: TRBV5-4; J: TRBJ2-7; CDR3: CASSPGQGGYEQYF; DNA: TGTGCCAGCAGCCCTGGACAGGGAGGCTACGAGCAGTACTTC
D: -; size: many; V: TRBV24-1; J: TRBJ2-3; CDR3: CATSDFTDTQYF; DNA: TGTGCCACCAGTGATTTCACAGATACGCAGTATTTT
D: -; size: medium-sized; V: TRBV12-3/TRBV12-4; J: TRBJ2-5; CDR3: CASSLGRIQETQYF; DNA: TGTGCCAGCAGTTTAGGCAGGATTCAAGAGACCCAGTACTTC
D: TRBD2; size: few; V: TRBV25-1; J: TRBJ2-1; CDR3: CASSGGAGSYNEQFF; DNA: TGTGCCAGCAGTGGAGGAGCGGGATCCTACAATGAGCAGTTCTTC
D: TRBD1; size: many; V: TRBV20-1; J: TRBJ2-7; CDR3: CSWDRGSYEQYF; DNA: TGCAGTTGGGACAGGGGGTCCTACGAGCAGTACTTC
D: TRBD2; size: medium-sized; V: TRBV20-1; J: TRBJ2-7; CDR3: CSARTDRESYSWTSGNDDEQYF; DNA: TGCAGTGCTAGAACCGACAGGGAAAGCTATTCTTGGACTAGCGGGAACGACGACGAGCAGTACTTC
D: -; size: -; V: TRBV7-8; J: TRBJ2-5; CDR3: CASSEGTVRETQYF; DNA: TGTGCCAGCAGCGAAGGGACCGTCCGGGAGACCCAGTACTTC
D: TRBD2; size: few; V: TRBV19; J: TRBJ2-1; CDR3: CASSMVGRAYNEQFF; DNA: TGTGCCAGTAGTATGGTCGGGAGGGCCTACAATGAGCAGTTCTTC
D: TRBD1; size: medium-sized; V: TRBV19; J: TRBJ1-2; CDR3: CASSMRGQLNYGYTF; DNA: TGTGCCAGTAGTATGCGGGGACAGCTCAACTATGGCTACACCTTC
D: TRBD2; size: medium-sized; V: TRBV27; J: TRBJ2-7; CDR3: CASSGTSGAYEQYF; DNA: TGTGCCAGCAGTGGGACTAGCGGTGCCTACGAGCAGTACTTC
D: -; size: medium-sized; V: TRBV7-2; J: TRBJ1-2; CDR3: CASSLALAYGYTF; DNA: TGTGCCAGCAGCTTAGCGCTAGCCTATGGCTACACCTTC
D: -; size: many; V: TRBV30; J: TRBJ2-1; CDR3: CAWSVRTARSYNEQFF; DNA: TGTGCCTGGAGTGTACGGACAGCCAGATCCTACAATGAGCAGTTCTTC
D: TRBD1; size: few; V: TRBV5-1; J: TRBJ2-6; CDR3: CASTKGATGANDLTF; DNA: TGCGCCAGCACCAAGGGGGCGACTGGGGCCAACGACCTGACTTTC
D: -; size: many; V: TRBV2; J: TRBJ1-1; CDR3: CASNGQMNTEAFF; DNA: TGTGCCAGCAATGGACAGATGAACACTGAAGCTTTCTTT
D: -; size: many; V: TRBV3-1; J: TRBJ1-2; CDR3: CASSHGYGYTF; DNA: TGTGCCAGCAGCCATGGCTATGGCTACACCTTC
D: -; size: few; V: TRBV20-1; J: TRBJ2-5; CDR3: CSATGAQETQYF; DNA: TGCAGTGCTACTGGAGCTCAAGAGACCCAGTACTTC
D: -; size: -; V: TRBV7-2; J: TRBJ1-5; CDR3: CASSLYSGDQPQHF; DNA: TGTGCCAGCAGCTTATACTCGGGCGATCAGCCCCAGCATTTT
D: -; size: -; V: TRBV5-4; J: TRBJ1-4; CDR3: CASSQMTTNEKLFF; DNA: TGTGCCAGCAGCCAGATGACAACTAATGAAAAACTGTTTTTT
D: -; size: medium-sized; V: TRBV6-1; J: TRBJ2-1; CDR3: CASTTLAFGEQFF; DNA: TGTGCCAGCACGACCCTAGCCTTCGGCGAGCAGTTCTTC
D: TRBD1; size: few; V: TRBV9; J: TRBJ2-5; CDR3: CASSPGQGAGETQYF; DNA: TGTGCCAGCAGCCCGGGACAGGGGGCGGGAGAGACCCAGTACTTC
D: -; size: -; V: TRBV11-1; J: TRBJ2-1; CDR3: CASSLRRVTPGEQFF; DNA: TGTGCCAGCAGCTTACGCAGGGTGACACCGGGTGAGCAGTTCTTC
D: TRBD2; size: -; V: TRBV24-1; J: TRBJ2-2; CDR3: CATSDRLADTNTGELFF; DNA: TGTGCCACCAGTGACAGACTAGCGGATACGAACACCGGGGAGCTGTTTTTT
D: TRBD2; size: few; V: TRBV20-1; J: TRBJ2-5; CDR3: CSALRLAGVRAQYF; DNA: TGCAGTGCTTTGCGACTAGCGGGAGTCCGGGCCCAGTACTTC
D: -; size: -; V: TRBV6-9; J: TRBJ2-7; CDR3: CASSDSGVGEQYF; DNA: TGTGCCAGCAGTGATTCGGGAGTGGGGGAGCAGTACTTC
D: -; size: many; V: TRBV28; J: TRBJ2-7; CDR3: CASSLWPSGEPTDEQYF; DNA: TGTGCCAGCAGTTTATGGCCCTCGGGGGAACCTACCGACGAGCAGTACTTC
D: TRBD1; size: medium-sized; V: TRBV2; J: TRBJ2-7; CDR3: CASSGTGYSYEQYF; DNA: TGTGCCAGCAGTGGGACAGGTTATTCCTACGAGCAGTACTTC
D: TRBD1; size: many; V: TRBV12-3/TRBV12-4; J: TRBJ2-7; CDR3: CASSLDRTSYEQYF; DNA: TGTGCCAGCAGTTTGGACAGGACCTCCTACGAGCAGTACTTC
D: -; size: -; V: TRBV5-6; J: TRBJ1-2; CDR3: CASSREIDGYTF; DNA: TGTGCCAGCAGCCGAGAGATAGATGGCTACACCTTC
D: -; size: many; V: TRBV2; J: TRBJ2-1; CDR3: CASQQFLGNEQFF; DNA: TGTGCCAGCCAACAGTTCCTTGGGAATGAGCAGTTCTTC
D: TRBD1; size: many; V: TRBV19; J: TRBJ1-2; CDR3: CASSLQGRANYGYTF; DNA: TGTGCCAGTAGTCTACAGGGGAGAGCCAACTATGGCTACACCTTC
D: -; size: many; V: TRBV20-1; J: TRBJ2-1; CDR3: CSARDGRSGEQFF; DNA: TGCAGTGCTAGAGATGGCAGGTCGGGTGAGCAGTTCTTC
D: -; size: few; V: TRBV4-1; J: TRBJ2-5; CDR3: CASSPPHRETQYF; DNA: TGCGCCAGCAGCCCCCCTCACCGGGAGACCCAGTACTTC
D: -; size: -; V: TRBV2; J: TRBJ2-7; CDR3: CASHVNAHEQYF; DNA: TGTGCCAGCCATGTTAACGCCCACGAGCAGTACTTC
D: -; size: many; V: TRBV24-1; J: TRBJ1-1; CDR3: CATSLTANTEAFF; DNA: TGTGCCACCAGTCTGACAGCGAACACTGAAGCTTTCTTT
D: -; size: -; V: TRBV2; J: TRBJ1-1; CDR3: CATANLLNTEAFF; DNA: TGTGCCACCGCCAACCTTCTAAACACTGAAGCTTTCTTT
D: -; size: many; V: TRBV3-1; J: TRBJ2-2; CDR3: CASSQDRGSVVGELFF; DNA: TGTGCCAGCAGCCAAGACAGGGGAAGTGTAGTTGGGGAGCTGTTTTTT
D: TRBD2; size: -; V: TRBV11-1; J: TRBJ2-1; CDR3: CASSLSGAGPGQFF; DNA: TGTGCCAGCAGCTTAAGTGGAGCGGGACCTGGGCAGTTCTTC
D: TRBD1; size: many; V: TRBV30; J: TRBJ1-1; CDR3: CACSTGTGPAGAFF; DNA: TGTGCCTGTTCAACCGGGACAGGGCCTGCGGGGGCTTTCTTT
D: TRBD2; size: few; V: TRBV5-1; J: TRBJ2-3; CDR3: CASSLSLAGTDTQYF; DNA: TGCGCCAGCAGCTTGAGTCTAGCGGGGACTGATACGCAGTATTTT
D: TRBD2; size: -; V: TRBV6-1; J: TRBJ2-7; CDR3: CASRTPLAASYEQYF; DNA: TGTGCCAGCAGAACCCCACTAGCGGCCTCCTACGAGCAGTACTTC